Each of the 7 T cell receptor beta chains below was sequenced from the same sample in a study of Tregs in tolerant kidney transplant recipients. Measured with immunoSEQ multiplex PCR; TCRdb has only the in-frame clones, and not every one. Here the sample table reports roughly 50,000 clones. The sample here was CD4+ T cells from blood, taken before the transplant. These receptors originate from a human donor who received a combined kidney and bone marrow transplant.

For this clone: From the germline J gene comes the end of the CDR3, since the read stops 3 residues before it. The chain recombines TRBV7-6 with TRBJ2-2; tentative D call: TRBD1 (6 bases). Germline V lookup: CDR1 SGHVS, CDR2 FNYEAQ. The germline V and J ends were trimmed by 5 bases and 4 bases, with 14 bases remaining between them. The CDR3 covers 15 residues. The CDR3 is CASSPWTAFTGELFF. The CDR3 DNA, read in part, is TGTGCCAGCAGCCCCTGGACAGCCTTCACCGGGGAG. The full variable domain, in which reference TRBV7-6 and TRBJ2-2 provide the parts outside the CDR3, is GAGVSQSPRYKVTKRGQDVALRCDPISGHVSLYWYRQALGQGPEFLTYFNYEAQQDKSGLPNDRFSAERPEGSISTLTIQRTEQRDSAMYRCASSPWTAFTGELFFGEGSRLTVL.

A note on this clone: The read ends 3 residues before the CDR3 terminus; that terminus is restored from the germline J gene. The chain employs TRBV30 and TRBJ1-1, with 8 bases lining up with TRBD1. The CDR3 spans 12 residues. CDR1 GTSNPN and CDR2 SVGIG come from the germline V gene (reference sequence). J was trimmed by 7 bases and V by 5 bases; bases with no gene match: 6. CDR3 DNA, as far as it was read: TGTGCCTGGTCGGACAGGGATAATGAA. Its protein is CAWSDRDNE. The full CDR3 protein reads CAWSDRDNEAFF. The variable domain in full, completed from reference TRBV30 and TRBJ1-1, reads SQTIHQWPATLVQPVGSPLSLECTVEGTSNPNLYWYRQAAGRGLQLLFYSVGIGQISSEVPQNLSASRPQDRQFILSSKKLLLSDSGFYLCAWSDRDNEAFFGQGTRLTVV.

Details on this clone: The CDR3 end is not reached by the read, which stops 3 residues before it; the germline J gene fills it in. The chain is built from TRBV30 and TRBJ2-1; 10 positions agree with TRBD1. The germline V gene encodes CDR1 GTSNPN and CDR2 SVGIG (reference sequence). The CDR3 is 13 residues long. J gave up 6 bases and V 1 base, and 0 bases lay outside the gene matches. The CDR3 reads CAWSGDRGNEQFF. The CDR3 bases that were read are TGTGCCTGGAGTGGGGACAGGGGCAATGAG. The whole variable domain, remainder taken from reference TRBV30 and TRBJ2-1, is SQTIHQWPATLVQPVGSPLSLECTVEGTSNPNLYWYRQAAGRGLQLLFYSVGIGQISSEVPQNLSASRPQDRQFILSSKKLLLSDSGFYLCAWSGDRGNEQFFGPGTRLTVL.

Concerning this clone: The read finishes 3 residues shy of the CDR3 end, and the germline J gene is used to complete it. V gene TRBV2 combines with J gene TRBJ1-4; a weak D match, TRBD1 (5 bases). The CDR3 totals 12 residues. Germline V gene data show CDR1 as SNHLY and CDR2 as FYNNEI. The germline V and J ends were trimmed by 8 bases and 7 bases, with 11 bases remaining between them. CDR3 protein: CASGQGGEKLFF. The CDR3 bases that were read are TGTGCCAGCGGGCAGGGTGGTGAAAAA.

On this clone: The CDR3 end lies 3 residues beyond the end of the read and is filled in from the germline J gene. The rearrangement joins TRBV6-2 or TRBV6-3 to TRBJ2-3; 9 bases map to TRBD2. The CDR3 loop spans 14 amino acids. Trimming at V came to 11 bases and at J to 0 bases, leaving 6 bases not matched to a gene. CDR1 and CDR2 (germline): MNHEY, SVGEGT. CDR3 DNA (partial): TGTGCCTCTGGACTAGCGATGAGCACAGATACG. Encoded protein: CASGLAMSTDT. The full CDR3 is CASGLAMSTDTQYF.

Concerning this clone itself: The read ends 3 residues early relative to the CDR3; the germline J gene fills the gap. V is TRBV18 and J is TRBJ1-2; TRBD1 is a possible D gene (5 bases). CDR1 is KGHSH and CDR2 is LQKENI in the germline V gene. V gave up 5 bases and J gave up 4 bases, with 17 bases separating them. The CDR3 contains 15 residues. This CDR3 reads CASSSRRGLVYGYTF. Partial CDR3 DNA: TGTGCCAGCTCATCAAGGAGGGGCTTGGTCTATGGC.

To note about this clone: Read sequence stops 3 residues before the CDR3 end, and the germline J gene provides the missing end. The genes are TRBV7-2 and TRBJ2-7; TRBD1 matches at 8 bases. This CDR3 is built from 14 residues. CDR1 and CDR2 from the germline V gene are SGHTA and FQGNSA. Germline trimming cut 1 base from V and 3 bases from J; bases unmatched to any gene: 2. The CDR3 bases that were read are TGTGCCAGCAGCTTAGGGGGACAGGACTACGAG. This gives the protein CASSLGGQDYE. The full CDR3 is CASSLGGQDYEQYF.